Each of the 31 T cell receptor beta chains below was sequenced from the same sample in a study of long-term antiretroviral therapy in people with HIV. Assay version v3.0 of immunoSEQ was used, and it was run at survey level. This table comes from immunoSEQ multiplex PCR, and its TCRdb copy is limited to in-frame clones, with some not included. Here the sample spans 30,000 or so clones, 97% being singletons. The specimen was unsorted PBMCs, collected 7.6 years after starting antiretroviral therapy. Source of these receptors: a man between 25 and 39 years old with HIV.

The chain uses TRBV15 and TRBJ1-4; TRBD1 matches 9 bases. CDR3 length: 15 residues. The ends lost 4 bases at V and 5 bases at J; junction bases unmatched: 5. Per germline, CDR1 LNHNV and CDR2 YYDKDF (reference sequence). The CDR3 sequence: CATSKAGQGNEKLFF. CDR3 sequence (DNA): TGTGCCACCAGCAAAGCCGGACAGGGGAATGAAAAACTGTTTTTT.

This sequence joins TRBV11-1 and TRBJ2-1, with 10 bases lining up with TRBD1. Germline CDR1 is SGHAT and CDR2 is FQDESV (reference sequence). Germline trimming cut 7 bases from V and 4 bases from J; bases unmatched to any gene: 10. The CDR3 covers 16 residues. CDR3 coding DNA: TGTGCCAGCACCGATATCCGGGACAGGGGTTACAATGAGCAGTTCTTC. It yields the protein CASTDIRDRGYNEQFF.

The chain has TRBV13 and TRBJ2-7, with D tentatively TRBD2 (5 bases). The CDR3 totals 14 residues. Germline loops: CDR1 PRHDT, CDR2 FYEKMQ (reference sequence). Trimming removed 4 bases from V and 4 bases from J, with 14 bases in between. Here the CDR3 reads CASSSLYREYEQYF. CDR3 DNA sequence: TGTGCCAGCAGCTCCCTGTATAGGGAGTACGAGCAGTACTTC.

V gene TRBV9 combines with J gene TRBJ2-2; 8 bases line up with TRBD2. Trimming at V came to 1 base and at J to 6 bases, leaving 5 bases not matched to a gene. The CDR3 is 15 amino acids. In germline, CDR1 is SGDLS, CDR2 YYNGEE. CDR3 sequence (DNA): TGTGCCAGCAGCGTAAGCGGGAGAAAGGCCGGGGAGCTGTTTTTT. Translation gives CASSVSGRKAGELFF.

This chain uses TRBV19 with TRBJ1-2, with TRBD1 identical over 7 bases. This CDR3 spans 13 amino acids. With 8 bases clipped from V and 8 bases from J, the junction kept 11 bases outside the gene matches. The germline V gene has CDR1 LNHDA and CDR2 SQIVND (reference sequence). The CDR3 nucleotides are TGTGCCAGTCGCGACAGGGAGGTGGAGGGCTACACCTTC. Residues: CASRDREVEGYTF.

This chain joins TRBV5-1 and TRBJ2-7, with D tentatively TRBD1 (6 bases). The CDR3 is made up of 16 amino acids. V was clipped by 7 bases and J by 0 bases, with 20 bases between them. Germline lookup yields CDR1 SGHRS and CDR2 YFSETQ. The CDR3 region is CASSTAYRASSYEQYF. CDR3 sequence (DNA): TGCGCCAGCTCCACCGCCTACAGGGCTAGCTCCTACGAGCAGTACTTC.

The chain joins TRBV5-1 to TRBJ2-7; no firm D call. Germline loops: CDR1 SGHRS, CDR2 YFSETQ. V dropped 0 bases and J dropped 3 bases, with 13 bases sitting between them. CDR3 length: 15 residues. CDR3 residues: CASSLAIGTDYEQYF. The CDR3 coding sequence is TGCGCCAGCAGCTTGGCCATCGGCACCGACTACGAGCAGTACTTC.

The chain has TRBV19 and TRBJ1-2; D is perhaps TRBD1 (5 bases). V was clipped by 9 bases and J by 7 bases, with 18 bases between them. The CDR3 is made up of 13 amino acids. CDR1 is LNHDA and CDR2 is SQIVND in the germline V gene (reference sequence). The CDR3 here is CASGKGYLSGYTF. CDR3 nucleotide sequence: TGTGCCAGCGGTAAGGGGTATTTAAGTGGCTACACCTTC. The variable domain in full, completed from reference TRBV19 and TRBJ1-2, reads DGGITQSPKYLFRKEGQNVTLSCEQNLNHDAMYWYRQDPGQGLRLIYYSQIVNDFQKGDIAEGYSVSREKKESFPLTVTSAQKNPTAFYLCASGKGYLSGYTFGSGTRLTVV.

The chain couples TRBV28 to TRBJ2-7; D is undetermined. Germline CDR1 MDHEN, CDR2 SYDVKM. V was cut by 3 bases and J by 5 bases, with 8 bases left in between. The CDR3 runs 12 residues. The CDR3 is CASSFTWNEQYF. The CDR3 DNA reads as TGTGCCAGCAGTTTCACGTGGAACGAGCAGTACTTC.

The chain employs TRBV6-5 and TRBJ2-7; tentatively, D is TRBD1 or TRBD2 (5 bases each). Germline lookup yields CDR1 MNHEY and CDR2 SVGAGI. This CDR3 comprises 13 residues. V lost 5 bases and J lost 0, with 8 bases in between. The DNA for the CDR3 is TGTGCCAGCAGTCCAGGGAGCTCCTACGAGCAGTACTTC. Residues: CASSPGSSYEQYF.

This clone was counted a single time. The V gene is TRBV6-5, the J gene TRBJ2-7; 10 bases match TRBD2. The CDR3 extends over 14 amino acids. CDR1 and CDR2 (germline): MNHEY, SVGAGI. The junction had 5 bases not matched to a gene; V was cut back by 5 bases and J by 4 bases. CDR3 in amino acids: CASSISGGRYEQYF. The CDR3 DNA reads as TGTGCCAGCAGTATTAGCGGGGGGAGATACGAGCAGTACTTC.

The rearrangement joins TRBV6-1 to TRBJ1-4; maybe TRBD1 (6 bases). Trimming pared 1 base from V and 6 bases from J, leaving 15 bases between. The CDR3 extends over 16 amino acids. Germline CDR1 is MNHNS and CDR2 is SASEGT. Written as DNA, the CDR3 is TGTGCCAGCAGTGAAGGTCCACAGGGTGGAGATGAAAAACTGTTTTTT. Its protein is CASSEGPQGGDEKLFF.

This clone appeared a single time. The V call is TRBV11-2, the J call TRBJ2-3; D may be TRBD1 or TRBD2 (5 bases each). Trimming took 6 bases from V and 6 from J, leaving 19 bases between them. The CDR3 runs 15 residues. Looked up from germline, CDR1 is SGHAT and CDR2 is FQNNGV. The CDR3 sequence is CASRPGTALGDTQYF. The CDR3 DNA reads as TGTGCCAGCAGGCCCGGGACCGCCCTGGGGGATACGCAGTATTTT.

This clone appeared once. The DNA for the CDR3 is TGTGCCAGCAGCCCCCGGGGCAATCAGCCCCAGCATTTT. Amino acid sequence: CASSPRGNQPQHF. The V call is TRBV14, the J call TRBJ1-5; D call uncertain. The germline gives CDR1 SGHDN, CDR2 FVKESK. There are 13 residues in the CDR3. The V end was cut by 4 bases, the J end by 2 bases, with 6 bases between. Complete variable domain (other parts from reference TRBV14 and TRBJ1-5): EAGVTQFPSHSVIEKGQTVTLRCDPISGHDNLYWYRRVMGKEIKFLLHFVKESKQDESGMPNNRFLAERTGGTYSTLKVQPAELEDSGVYFCASSPRGNQPQHFGDGTRLSIL.

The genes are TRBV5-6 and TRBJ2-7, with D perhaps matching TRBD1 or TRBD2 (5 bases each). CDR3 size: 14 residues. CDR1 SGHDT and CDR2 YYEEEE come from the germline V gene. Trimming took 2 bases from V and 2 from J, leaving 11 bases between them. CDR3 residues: CASSFTGPTYEQYF. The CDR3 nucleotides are TGTGCCAGCAGCTTTACGGGGCCGACCTACGAGCAGTACTTC.

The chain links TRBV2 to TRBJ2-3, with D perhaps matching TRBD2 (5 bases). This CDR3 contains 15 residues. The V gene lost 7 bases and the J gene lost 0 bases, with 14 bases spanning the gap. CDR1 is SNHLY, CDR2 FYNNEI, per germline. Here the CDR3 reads CASIEGAFSTDTQYF. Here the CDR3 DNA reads TGTGCCAGCATCGAGGGAGCATTTAGCACAGATACGCAGTATTTT.

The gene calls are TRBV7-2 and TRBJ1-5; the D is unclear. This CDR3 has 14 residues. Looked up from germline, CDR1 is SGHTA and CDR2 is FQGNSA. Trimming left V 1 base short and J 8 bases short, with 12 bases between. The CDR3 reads CASSLEGGQKPQHF. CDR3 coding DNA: TGTGCCAGCAGCTTAGAAGGAGGGCAGAAGCCCCAGCATTTT.

Written as DNA, the CDR3 is TGTGCCAGCAGCTTAAGGGAGATTGGGGAGCAGTACTTC. Translation gives CASSLREIGEQYF. This rearrangement joins TRBV5-5 to TRBJ2-7, with D possibly TRBD2 on 5 matching bases. This CDR3 comprises 13 residues. CDR1 SGHKS and CDR2 YYEKEE come from the germline V gene (reference sequence). Deletions cut 2 bases from V and 7 bases from J, with 13 bases between.

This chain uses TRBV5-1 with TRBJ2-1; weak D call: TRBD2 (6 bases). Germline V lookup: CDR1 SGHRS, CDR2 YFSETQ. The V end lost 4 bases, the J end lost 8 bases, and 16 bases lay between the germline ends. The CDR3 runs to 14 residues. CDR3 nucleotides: TGCGCCAGCAGCAGCGCCTCAGGAGGGCATGAGCAGTTCTTC. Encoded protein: CASSSASGGHEQFF.

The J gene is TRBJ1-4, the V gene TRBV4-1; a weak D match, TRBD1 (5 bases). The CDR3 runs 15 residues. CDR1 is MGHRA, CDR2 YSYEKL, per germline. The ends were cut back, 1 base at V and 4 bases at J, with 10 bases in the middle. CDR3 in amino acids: CASSQVTAFNEKLFF. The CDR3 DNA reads TGCGCCAGCAGCCAAGTGACAGCCTTTAATGAAAAACTGTTTTTT.

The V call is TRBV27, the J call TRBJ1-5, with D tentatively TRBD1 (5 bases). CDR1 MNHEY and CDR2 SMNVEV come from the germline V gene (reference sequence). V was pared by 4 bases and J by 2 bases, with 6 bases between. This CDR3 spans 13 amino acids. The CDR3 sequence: CASSWGGNQPQHF. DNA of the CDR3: TGTGCCAGCAGTTGGGGGGGCAATCAGCCCCAGCATTTT.

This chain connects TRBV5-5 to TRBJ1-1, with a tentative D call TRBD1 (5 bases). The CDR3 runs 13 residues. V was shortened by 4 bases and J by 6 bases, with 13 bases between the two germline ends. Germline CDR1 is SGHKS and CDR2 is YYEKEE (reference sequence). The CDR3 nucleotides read TGTGCCAGCAGCCCCGGATGGGGGGCTGAAGCTTTCTTT. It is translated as CASSPGWGAEAFF. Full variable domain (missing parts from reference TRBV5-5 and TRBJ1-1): DAGVTQSPTHLIKTRGQQVTLRCSPISGHKSVSWYQQVLGQGPQFIFQYYEKEERGRGNFPDRFSARQFPNYSSELNVNALLLGDSALYLCASSPGWGAEAFFGQGTRLTVV.

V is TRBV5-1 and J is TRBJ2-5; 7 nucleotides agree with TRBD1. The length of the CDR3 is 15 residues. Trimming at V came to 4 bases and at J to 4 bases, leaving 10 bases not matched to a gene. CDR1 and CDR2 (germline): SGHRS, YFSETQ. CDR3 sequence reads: CASSLGQTSVETQYF. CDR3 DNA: TGCGCCAGCAGCCTGGGACAGACCTCCGTAGAGACCCAGTACTTC.

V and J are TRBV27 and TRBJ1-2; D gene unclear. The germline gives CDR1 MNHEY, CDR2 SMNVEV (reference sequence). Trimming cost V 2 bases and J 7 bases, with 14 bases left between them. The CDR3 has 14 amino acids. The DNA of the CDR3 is TGTGCCAGCAGTTTACCGGACGGCCACACTGGCTACACCTTC. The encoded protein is CASSLPDGHTGYTF.

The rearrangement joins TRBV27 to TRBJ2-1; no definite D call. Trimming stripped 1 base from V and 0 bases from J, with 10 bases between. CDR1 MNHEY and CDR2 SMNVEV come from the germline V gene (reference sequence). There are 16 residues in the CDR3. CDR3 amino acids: CASSLFGISSYNEQFF. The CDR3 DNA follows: TGTGCCAGCAGTTTATTTGGTATCTCCTCCTACAATGAGCAGTTCTTC.

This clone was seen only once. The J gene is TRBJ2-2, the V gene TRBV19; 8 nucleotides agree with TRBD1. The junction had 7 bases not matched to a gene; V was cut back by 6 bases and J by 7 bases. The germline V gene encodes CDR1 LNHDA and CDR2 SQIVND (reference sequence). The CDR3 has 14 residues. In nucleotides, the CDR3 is TGTGCCAGTAGAATGGGGACAGGTGGCGGGGAGCTGTTTTTT. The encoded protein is CASRMGTGGGELFF.

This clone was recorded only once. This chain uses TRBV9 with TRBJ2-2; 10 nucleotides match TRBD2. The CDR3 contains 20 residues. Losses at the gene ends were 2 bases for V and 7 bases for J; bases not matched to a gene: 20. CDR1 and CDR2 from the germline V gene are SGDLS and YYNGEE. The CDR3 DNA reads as TGTGCCAGCAGCGTGGCCCTATGGGCTAGCGGGAGACTTGGGGGCGGGGAGCTGTTTTTT. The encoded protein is CASSVALWASGRLGGGELFF.

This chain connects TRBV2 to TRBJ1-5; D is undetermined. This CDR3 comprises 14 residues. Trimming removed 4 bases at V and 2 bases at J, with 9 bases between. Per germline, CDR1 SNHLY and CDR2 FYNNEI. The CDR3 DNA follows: TGTGCCAGCAGTGGAGGTAAGGGCAATCAGCCCCAGCATTTT. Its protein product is CASSGGKGNQPQHF.

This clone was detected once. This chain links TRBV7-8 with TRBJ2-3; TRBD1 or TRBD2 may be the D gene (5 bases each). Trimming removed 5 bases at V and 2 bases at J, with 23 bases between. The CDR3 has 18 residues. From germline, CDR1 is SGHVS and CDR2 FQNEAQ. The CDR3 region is CASSRTGESEGATDTQYF. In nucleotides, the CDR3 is TGTGCCAGCAGCCGTACAGGAGAGTCAGAGGGCGCCACAGATACGCAGTATTTT.

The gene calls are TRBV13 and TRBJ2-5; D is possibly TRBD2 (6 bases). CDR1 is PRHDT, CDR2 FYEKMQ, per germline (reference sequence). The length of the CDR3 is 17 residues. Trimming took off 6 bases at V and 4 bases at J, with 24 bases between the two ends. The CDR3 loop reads CASRSSTGRSGRETQYF. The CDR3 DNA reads TGTGCCAGCAGATCCAGCACGGGGAGGTCTGGGAGAGAGACCCAGTACTTC.

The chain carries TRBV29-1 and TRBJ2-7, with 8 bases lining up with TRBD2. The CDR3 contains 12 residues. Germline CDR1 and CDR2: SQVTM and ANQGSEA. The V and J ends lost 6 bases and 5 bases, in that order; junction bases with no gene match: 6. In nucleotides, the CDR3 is TGCAGCGTGGACGGGGGGGTGGACGAGCAGTACTTC. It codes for CSVDGGVDEQYF.